A single TCR beta chain is shown here with its context. This clone was found once. There is no known antigen for this receptor. Nothing much larger sits one base from this clone, and base qualities are not available. The immunoSEQ Assay, a bias-controlled multiplex PCR, was used to amplify TCRbeta CDR3 regions from genomic DNA. In the paper's pipeline: Within the assay, amplification of reference gene primers was used to estimate how many nucleated cells each sample contained. Sequence reads were collapsed and filtered to measure the absolute abundance of every unique TCRbeta CDR3 rearrangement. Productive Simpson clonality was computed per sample as the square root of Simpson's diversity index over productive rearrangements. The immuneACCESS repertoire file appears here via TCRdb, limited to in-frame rearrangements. These files lack a portion of the clones; in checked studies, under half of the deficit traces to unresolved V genes, and the cause of the others is not known. D and trimming were read from the DNA, whereas the V and J calls and clone size are those reported in that table. Recorded for this sample are around 140,000 clones; about 79% of them occurred a single time. The ten largest clones represent approximately 4.5% of the sample.

The data originate from a study of blood T cell repertoires in COVID-19 (dated by TCRdb to 2018 to 2020). With respect to the entire study: The collaborator samples originated in the United States, Italy and Spain and spanned the acute and convalescent phases of COVID-19. The prospective study material was composed of cDNA or gDNA derived from T cells, B-cell-depleted T cells, or PBMCs. Subjects who had been exposed to COVID-19, were actively infected with it, or had recovered from it provided the deeply sampled blood TCRbeta repertoires that made up the dataset. The repertoires were made available in a free public database intended to serve as a resource for research on the immune response to SARS-CoV-2. The samples were drawn from two sources: the first 160 participants of the ongoing ImmuneRACE study, and 1,254 subjects contributed by 6 global collaborators. Sample metadata almost always included a de-identified subject ID, COVID-19 status, age in years and sex. HLA class I and class II types, where available, came from metadata supplied by the sample provider rather than from assay-based typing. Study-level results and caveats: Clinical and demographic metadata were provided uncurated, with the amount varying by source and participant.

Collaborating institutions collected whole blood in K2EDTA tubes following their own protocols. For TCRbeta analysis, collaborators shipped samples in one of three forms: frozen whole blood, isolated PBMCs, or DNA extracted from either of those sample types. Between the V and J ends, shortened by 5 bases and 3 bases respectively, the junction contains 22 bases. Counted from cysteine to phenylalanine, this CDR3 has 17 amino acids. The kept DNA is CDR3 alone, 51 bases in frame from the first base. Reading the germline V gene (reference sequence) gives CDR1 MNHNY and CDR2 SVGAGI. The clonotype originates from a woman of 80 years or more with active or convalescent COVID-19. The sequencing input was peripheral blood. The receptor chain draws on TRBV6-6 and TRBJ1-1, with no confident D gene call. The CDR3 sequence is CASSQIGRGFRDTEAFF. The sequence in DNA is TGTGCCAGCAGTCAAATCGGGCGGGGTTTTCGGGACACTGAAGCTTTCTTT.